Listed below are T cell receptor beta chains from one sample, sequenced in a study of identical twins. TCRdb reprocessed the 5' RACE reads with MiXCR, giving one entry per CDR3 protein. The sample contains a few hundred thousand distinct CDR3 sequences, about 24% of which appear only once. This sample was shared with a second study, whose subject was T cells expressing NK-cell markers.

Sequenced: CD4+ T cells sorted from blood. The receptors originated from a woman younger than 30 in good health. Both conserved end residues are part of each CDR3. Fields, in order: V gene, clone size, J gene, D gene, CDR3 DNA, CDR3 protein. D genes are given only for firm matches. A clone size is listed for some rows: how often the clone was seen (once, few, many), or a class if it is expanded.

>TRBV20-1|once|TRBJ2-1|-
TGCAGTGCTAGGAGGAGCTTAGCGAACTCCTTCAATGAGCAGTTCTTC
CSARRSLANSFNEQFF
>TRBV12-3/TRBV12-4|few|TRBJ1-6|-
TGTGCCAGCAGATCATCCAACTCCTATAATTCACCCCTCCACTTT
CASRSSNSYNSPLHF
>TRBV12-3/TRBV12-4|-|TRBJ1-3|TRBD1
TGTGCCAGCACCGAACAGGGGGTTCTGAGCAACACCATATATTTT
CASTEQGVLSNTIYF
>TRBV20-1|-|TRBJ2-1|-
TGCAGTGCTAAGGGGGGGAGGAGTGAGCAGTTCTTC
CSAKGGRSEQFF
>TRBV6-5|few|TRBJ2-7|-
TGTGCCAGCGCCCGCTCCTACGAGCAGTACTTC
CASARSYEQYF
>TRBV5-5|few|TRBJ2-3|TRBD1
TGTGCCAGCAGCATAGGGACAGCCACAGATACGCAGTATTTT
CASSIGTATDTQYF
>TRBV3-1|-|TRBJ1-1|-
TGTGCCAGCAGCCCCGGGCCGGGACCAGCTTTCTTT
CASSPGPGPAFF
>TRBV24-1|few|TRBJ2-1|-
TGTGCCACCAGTGATCCGCGGACAGATACAAATGAGCAGTTCTTC
CATSDPRTDTNEQFF
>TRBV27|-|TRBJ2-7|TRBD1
TGTGCCAGCAGTTCTCAGGGGGCCCCCTACGAGCAGTACTTC
CASSSQGAPYEQYF
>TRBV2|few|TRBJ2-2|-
TGTGCCAGCGACATCTGGGGGGCCAGGAACACCGGGGAGCTGTTTTTT
CASDIWGARNTGELFF
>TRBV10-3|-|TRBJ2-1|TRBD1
TGTGCCATCAGTGGGACAGGGTATGATGAGCAGTTCTTC
CAISGTGYDEQFF
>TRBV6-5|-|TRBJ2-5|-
TGTGCCAGCAGGTCCTCCCAAGAGACCCAGTACTTC
CASRSSQETQYF
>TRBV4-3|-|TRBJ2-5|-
TGCGCCAGCAGCCAAGTGGAGGGCCAAGAGACCCAGTACTTC
CASSQVEGQETQYF
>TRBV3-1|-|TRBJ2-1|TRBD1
TGTGCCAGCAGCCAAGGAGGGGGCAGATACAATGAGCAGTTCTTC
CASSQGGGRYNEQFF